This TCR beta chain was captured in a study of Graves' ophthalmopathy and Graves' hyperthyroidism. Turning to the study itself: Sampling took place at initial diagnosis, with peripheral blood obtained before any treatment. Study conclusions and caveats: A 13-signature model separated ophthalmopathy from stable hyperthyroidism, about 90% sensitivity, around 81% specificity.

The CDR3 length is 12 residues. V lost 2 bases and J 6 bases, leaving 4 bases between the germline ends. Germline values: CDR1 LNHDA, CDR2 SQIVND (reference sequence). Beta-chain TCR CDR3 regions were amplified from RNA transcripts. First-round RT-PCR relied on HTBI primers, and a second-round multiplex PCR came next. One entry per CDR3 protein results from TCRdb running MiXCR on the multiplex PCR reads. The sample records about 620,000 distinct CDR3 sequences, approximately 22% being singletons. This clonotype has ten or more counts. Its antigen is unknown. The source is a woman younger than 30 with stable Graves' hyperthyroidism. Some clones in this sample may be carry-over from other donors' samples. V gene TRBV19 combines with J gene TRBJ2-2; no definite D call. Source material: peripheral blood. The CDR3 region is CASSIRAGELFF. As DNA, the CDR3 is TGTGCCAGTAGTATACGTGCCGGGGAGCTGTTTTTT.